This is a list of T cell receptor beta chains from one sample in a study of T cells after yellow fever vaccination. TCRdb re-derived calls from the 5' RACE reads in MiXCR, one entry per CDR3 protein. This sample carries under 700,000 distinct CDR3 sequences, roughly a sixth of them seen once, and the ten largest clones take 15% to 20%. The sample consisted of PBMCs, taken about 5 days after the first yellow fever vaccination. The receptor set was obtained from a man younger than 35 who received the YFV17D yellow fever vaccine. Each CDR3 is given with its conserved first and last residue. Fields, in order: J gene, clone size, V gene, D gene, CDR3 DNA, CDR3 protein. The D gene is left open where the match is weak. A clone size is listed for some rows: how often the clone was seen (once, few, many), or a class if it is expanded.

TRBJ1-1 few TRBV4-3 NA TGCGCCAGCAGTCACCCTGACAGGAACACTGAAGCTTTCTTT CASSHPDRNTEAFF
TRBJ2-1 NA TRBV27 TRBD2 TGTGCCAGCAGTTCAGGGAGGGGCCATGTATTC CASSSGRGHVF
TRBJ2-3 NA TRBV11-3 NA TGTGCCAGCAGCCCAGGAGAGGTGGATACGCAGTATTTT CASSPGEVDTQYF
TRBJ1-2 NA TRBV7-9 NA TGTGCCAGCAGCTCCATTCGCACAGGGCCTAACTATGGCTACACCTTC CASSSIRTGPNYGYTF
TRBJ2-1 NA TRBV27 TRBD2 TGTGCCAGCAGTTTATACAGCGGGGGGCCTTACAATGAGCAGTTCTTC CASSLYSGGPYNEQFF
TRBJ1-5 NA TRBV19 NA TGTGCCAGTAGTCACCAGGGGATCCCGAGACAGCCCCAGCATTTT CASSHQGIPRQPQHF
TRBJ1-1 few TRBV5-1 NA TGCGCCAGCAGCGTGGGTACAGGGAACACTGAAGCTTTCTTT CASSVGTGNTEAFF
TRBJ2-2 many TRBV7-2 NA TGTGCCAGCAGCTTGACCCGGGCCGGGGAGCTGTTTTTT CASSLTRAGELFF
TRBJ1-2 few TRBV4-3 TRBD1 TGCGCCAGCAGCCAAGGGGACAGACCCTATGGCTACACCTTC CASSQGDRPYGYTF
TRBJ2-1 NA TRBV7-9 TRBD2 TGTGCCAGAAGCCTTCAGCGGGAGAACTACAATGAGCAGTTCTTC CARSLQRENYNEQFF
TRBJ1-2 many TRBV7-2 TRBD1 TGTGCCAGCAGCCAACGGACAGGCAACTATGGCTACACCTTC CASSQRTGNYGYTF
TRBJ1-3 NA TRBV4-1 NA TGCGCCAGCAGCAAGGCCGGTAAAACCTCTGGAAACACCATATATTTT CASSKAGKTSGNTIYF
TRBJ2-1 once TRBV10-2 NA TGCGCCAGCAGTGAAGGGGACAAGCAAGAGCAGTTCTTC CASSEGDKQEQFF
TRBJ2-3 many TRBV4-1 TRBD2 TGCGCCAGCAGCCAAGAAAGTCGGGGGACTAGCGGGGGCACAGATACGCAGTATTTT CASSQESRGTSGGTDTQYF
TRBJ1-1 few TRBV5-1 NA TGCGCCAGCAGCCCTACTTCCCAGGACACTGAAGCTTTCTTT CASSPTSQDTEAFF
TRBJ2-5 few TRBV6-2/TRBV6-3 NA TGTGCCAGCAGTTACTCGATCCAAGAGACCCAGTACTTC CASSYSIQETQYF
TRBJ2-3 few TRBV5-5 TRBD2 TGTGCCAGCAGCTTCAGGGACTACCTGCTGGGTACGCAGTATTTT CASSFRDYLLGTQYF
TRBJ1-2 few TRBV15 TRBD1 TGTGCCACCAGCAGGACAGGGACCGCGATGATGGGCTACACCTTC CATSRTGTAMMGYTF
TRBJ2-2 many TRBV7-3 TRBD2 TGTGCCAGCAGCTCACGGGGGGCCGGGGAGCTGTTTTTT CASSSRGAGELFF
TRBJ2-7 few TRBV9 NA TGTGCCAGCAGCGTAGGGCTATGGGACGAGCAGTACTTC CASSVGLWDEQYF
TRBJ2-3 few TRBV12-3/TRBV12-4 NA TGTGCCAGCACTGAGGGCTCTAGCACAGATACGCAGTATTTT CASTEGSSTDTQYF
TRBJ1-5 NA TRBV24-1 NA TGTGCCACCAGTGATGGGGTTAGCAATCAGCCCCAGCATTTT CATSDGVSNQPQHF
TRBJ2-1 NA TRBV7-2 TRBD2 TGTGCCAGCAGCTTCCCAGCGAAGCGGGGGGGCCCCAATGAGCAGTTCTTC CASSFPAKRGGPNEQFF
TRBJ2-7 once TRBV18 NA TGTGCCAGCTCCGCTCGGGACGGTCAATACTACGAGCAGTACTTC CASSARDGQYYEQYF
TRBJ2-2 NA TRBV4-1 NA TGCGCCAGCAGACCAATCTTGGGGGGCGGGAACACCGGGGAGCTGTTTTTT CASRPILGGGNTGELFF
TRBJ2-1 NA TRBV6-5 NA TGTGCCAGCGGGGCAATCGAGCAGTTCTTC CASGAIEQFF
TRBJ2-1 NA TRBV5-1 TRBD2 TGCGCCAGCAGCCAACAGCGCACCGGACTAGGAAGGGACAATGAGCAGTTCTTC CASSQQRTGLGRDNEQFF
TRBJ2-7 NA TRBV7-6 NA TGTGCCAGCAGCCCCACCCCCGGAGTTATGTACGAGCAGTACTTC CASSPTPGVMYEQYF
TRBJ2-5 NA TRBV14 NA TGTGCCAGCAGCCAAGAGGTTTACCCCCTCGGGGAGACCCAGTACTTC CASSQEVYPLGETQYF
TRBJ2-7 many TRBV10-3 NA TGTGCCATCAGTGAGTTAGGCCTCAACTACGAGCAGTACTTC CAISELGLNYEQYF
TRBJ1-5 few TRBV9 NA TGTGCCAGCAGCGTAGGGCCGGACATTGATCAGCCCCAGCATTTT CASSVGPDIDQPQHF
TRBJ1-4 NA TRBV27 NA TGTGCCAGCAGTTTGCACGGGGAGGATGAAAAACTGTTTTTT CASSLHGEDEKLFF
TRBJ2-5 few TRBV3-1 NA TGTGCCAGCAGCCAACGGTCAGGGTATCAGACCCAGTACTTC CASSQRSGYQTQYF
TRBJ2-7 NA TRBV6-1 TRBD2 TGTGCCAGCACCCAAACTAGCGGGGGATTTTACGAGCAGTACTTC CASTQTSGGFYEQYF
TRBJ2-3 NA TRBV19 TRBD2 TGTGCCAGTAGTCCCCTTTTGCGGGGGGACCTCACAGATACGCAGTATTTT CASSPLLRGDLTDTQYF
TRBJ1-1 few TRBV12-3/TRBV12-4 NA TGTGCCAGCAGGCCGAGGGTAATTAACACTGAAGCTTTCTTT CASRPRVINTEAFF
TRBJ1-4 NA TRBV5-1 NA TGCGCCAGCAGCTTGTGGCAGGCTAATGAAAAACTGTTTTTT CASSLWQANEKLFF
TRBJ1-5 NA TRBV6-5 TRBD1 TGTGCCAGCAGTTACCCCGGGACAGGGGTCAATCAGCCCCAGCATTTT CASSYPGTGVNQPQHF
TRBJ2-5 NA TRBV11-3 NA TGTGCCAGCAGCTTAGACGCAGGGCAGCAGGAGACCCAGTACTTC CASSLDAGQQETQYF
TRBJ2-5 many TRBV20-1 TRBD1 TGCAGTGCAATAAACAGGGGCGGCGAGACCCAGTACTTC CSAINRGGETQYF
TRBJ2-1 few TRBV4-3 NA TGCGCCAGCAGCCAACAGGGGAGGCAGTGGCCCGAGCAGTTCTTC CASSQQGRQWPEQFF
TRBJ2-5 NA TRBV7-2 NA TGTGCCAGCAGCTTAGCTGGGCAGGGTTGGTCGGAGACCCAGTACTTC CASSLAGQGWSETQYF
TRBJ2-7 NA TRBV6-1 NA TGTGCCAGCAGTCCATCGGGATATTGGGTTTACGAGCAGTACTTC CASSPSGYWVYEQYF
TRBJ2-7 NA TRBV7-9 NA TGTGCCAGCAGCTTAGTCGTAACCGGGGCTGGGGAGCAGTACTTC CASSLVVTGAGEQYF
TRBJ2-5 few TRBV20-1 TRBD1 TGCAGTGCTTTACTACAGGGGGCGGGGGAGACCCAGTACTTC CSALLQGAGETQYF
TRBJ2-2 few TRBV7-9 NA TGTGCCAGCACCGGAAAGTACCCCGGGGAGCTGTTTTTT CASTGKYPGELFF
TRBJ2-3 NA TRBV10-3 TRBD2 TGTGCCATCGGGGCTAGCGGTGGCACAGATACGCAGTATTTT CAIGASGGTDTQYF
TRBJ2-5 NA TRBV5-1 TRBD2 TGCGCCAGCAGCGGGGAGGGACAAGAGACCCAGTACTTC CASSGEGQETQYF
TRBJ2-3 NA TRBV6-5 NA TGTGCCAGCAGTTACATAGTAACTAGCACAGATACGCAGTATTTT CASSYIVTSTDTQYF
TRBJ1-2 few TRBV10-3 NA TGTGCCATCAGTGAGTCGGCCGAGCCCGGGGATGGCTACACCTTC CAISESAEPGDGYTF
TRBJ2-4 NA TRBV6-2/TRBV6-3 NA TGTGCCAGCAGTTACGGGGAAGGGGCGGCCATTCAGTACTTC CASSYGEGAAIQYF
TRBJ2-2 few TRBV10-3 NA TGTGCCATCAGTGTAAACAGGGAACCCGGGGAGCTGTTTTTT CAISVNREPGELFF